The rows below give T cell receptor beta chains drawn from one sample of a study of CD8 T cells in ankylosing spondylitis. MiXCR, applied by TCRdb to the 5' RACE reads, yields one record per CDR3 protein. The data hold around 280,000 distinct CDR3 sequences, with around 19% observed a single time. The source material was blood, either unsorted or a sorted T cell fraction (not recorded which). Receptor source: a male donor with ankylosing spondylitis or in good health (not recorded which). CDR3s include the opening cysteine and the closing phenylalanine or tryptophan. Clone size is stated in some rows and not others, as once, few, many or a class when expanded.

abundance | j_gene | v_gene | CDR3aa
few | TRBJ1-1 | TRBV12-3/TRBV12-4 | CASSSVSRAKNTEAFF
NA | TRBJ2-3 | TRBV6-5 | CASRLRAGPTTDTQYF
few | TRBJ2-3 | TRBV5-1 | CASSLQQGNTDTQYF
few | TRBJ2-5 | TRBV7-6 | CASSLADETQYF
NA | TRBJ1-5 | TRBV15 | CATSRPYQPQHF
few | TRBJ2-3 | TRBV24-1 | CATSDPSERGNTDTQYF
NA | TRBJ2-5 | TRBV2 | CASEVTSGQTQYF
NA | TRBJ1-3 | TRBV5-4 | CASSLDRPSEGNTIYF
few | TRBJ1-1 | TRBV4-2 | CASSQDGPEAFF
NA | TRBJ2-3 | TRBV19 | CAPELHRCTDTQYF
NA | TRBJ2-1 | TRBV19 | CASSIPRLAGERYNEQFF
few | TRBJ2-1 | TRBV28 | CASRAGTSGGAQEFF
NA | TRBJ1-2 | TRBV12-3/TRBV12-4 | CASSPPGPANYGYTF
NA | TRBJ1-1 | TRBV7-2 | CASSRDSPEAFF
NA | TRBJ2-6 | TRBV12-3/TRBV12-4 | CASTKTGLSGANVLTF
many | TRBJ2-3 | TRBV5-1 | CASSSGGRTDTQYF
NA | TRBJ1-3 | TRBV7-9 | CASGFLSSGNTIYF
NA | TRBJ2-5 | TRBV20-1 | CSARVRSNLETQYF
NA | TRBJ2-3 | TRBV5-1 | CASSLEGTSGRDTQYF
NA | TRBJ1-2 | TRBV9 | CASTKGQGATHYGYTF
NA | TRBJ2-3 | TRBV5-1 | CASSLFLSSDTQYF
NA | TRBJ2-2 | TRBV20-1 | CSARDQLAGDTGELFF
few | TRBJ2-3 | TRBV12-3/TRBV12-4 | CASNKGTGNNPHTQYF
NA | TRBJ1-2 | TRBV2 | CASSVTGHNYGYTF
once | TRBJ2-1 | TRBV7-2 | CASAGAPSYNEQFF
few | TRBJ2-2 | TRBV24-1 | CATSDLARNGELFF
NA | TRBJ2-1 | TRBV28 | CASSSTGLAGGRIEQFF
NA | TRBJ1-5 | TRBV27 | CASSLSGGAYQPQHF